This T cell receptor (beta chain) emerged from a study of blood T cell repertoires in COVID-19. About the research overall: The cDNA or gDNA used as material had been derived from T cells, B-cell-depleted T cells, or PBMCs.

Sequenced by immunoSEQ multiplex PCR; TCRdb stores in-frame clones only, minus some. This sample has approximately 400,000 clones, with over 75% found just once. Two consecutive negative NP/OP PCR tests, clearance, or resolved symptoms defined Cohort 3 recovery. In its sample, this clone was seen a few times. Germline V gene data show CDR1 as SEHNR and CDR2 as FQNEAQ (reference sequence). This CDR3 is built from 14 residues. V shed 2 bases and J 5 bases; nucleotides not matched to a gene: 4. The chain has TRBV7-9 and TRBJ1-1; 8 nucleotides agree with TRBD1. Source material: PBMCs or T cells enriched from blood (not recorded which). This receptor was obtained from a man in his thirties or forties who had recovered from COVID-19. This chain's CDR3 is CASSLTDRATEAFF. The CDR3, as DNA: TGTGCCAGCAGCTTAACGGACAGGGCGACTGAAGCTTTCTTT.